This is a list of T cell receptor beta chains from one sample in a study of blood T cell repertoires in COVID-19. Sequenced by immunoSEQ multiplex PCR; TCRdb stores in-frame clones only, minus some. The sample includes about 130,000 clones, around 81% of them seen just once. Input material: peripheral blood. Receptor source: a woman aged 60 to 75 with active or convalescent COVID-19. CDR3s include the opening cysteine and the closing phenylalanine or tryptophan. D genes are given only for firm matches. The size entry is marked missing in some rows and otherwise reads once, few, many or a size class.

>TRBD1|TRBJ1-2|TRBV5-1|once
TGCGCCAGCAGAGCCGGGACAGAAAGCTATGGCTACACCTTC
CASRAGTESYGYTF
>TRBD1|TRBJ1-4|TRBV5-1|.
TGCGCCAGCAGCACAGGGGGCAGACTTAATAATGAAAAACTGTTTTTT
CASSTGGRLNNEKLFF
>.|TRBJ1-6|TRBV9|.
TGTGCCAGCAGCATCCAACTTAATTCACCCCTCCACTTT
CASSIQLNSPLHF
>.|TRBJ2-2|TRBV28|.
TGTGCCAGCAGTGGAGGGGATAGGAACACCGGGGAGCTGTTTTTT
CASSGGDRNTGELFF
>.|TRBJ1-6|TRBV7-2|.
TGTGCCAGCACCCTTGGGGGGGAGGCCGGACGGATTAATTCACCCCTCCACTTT
CASTLGGEAGRINSPLHF
>.|TRBJ2-2|TRBV28|.
TGTGCCAGCAGTGATGAGTATTTCGCGAACACCGGGGAGCTGTTTTTT
CASSDEYFANTGELFF
>.|TRBJ1-1|TRBV28|.
TGTGCCAGCAGTCCGGGGGGTTACACTGAAGCTTTCTTT
CASSPGGYTEAFF
>TRBD1|TRBJ2-1|TRBV9|once
TGTGCCAGCAGCGCTGGACAGGGCCTTTTCCTTGTGAATGAGCAGTTCTTC
CASSAGQGLFLVNEQFF
>TRBD2|TRBJ2-5|TRBV19|.
TGTGCCAGTAGTATTAGCACTAGCGGGAGGGAGACCCAGTACTTC
CASSISTSGRETQYF
>.|TRBJ2-2|TRBV2|once
TGTGCCAGCAGTGTGATCGGGGCCGGGGAGCTGTTTTTT
CASSVIGAGELFF
>.|TRBJ2-7|TRBV6-6|.
TGTGCCAGCAGTGCAGCATTTCGGGCCTACGAGCAGTACTTC
CASSAAFRAYEQYF
>.|TRBJ1-3|TRBV19|few
TGTGCCAGTAGGAGAGAGAGCTCTGGAAACACCATATATTTT
CASRRESSGNTIYF
>TRBD2|TRBJ2-5|TRBV2|.
TGTGCCAGCAGTGATGGGACTAGCGGGGGGGCGGAGACCCAGTACTTC
CASSDGTSGGAETQYF
>.|TRBJ1-3|TRBV11-2|.
TGTGCCAGCAGCTTAGAAACCCCAGGAGGTCATTCTGGAAACACCATATATTTT
CASSLETPGGHSGNTIYF
>.|TRBJ2-3|TRBV5-6|.
TGTGCCAGCAGCTTGGAGGCCAGGGGCACAGATACGCAGTATTTT
CASSLEARGTDTQYF
>TRBD1|TRBJ1-4|TRBV7-9|.
TGTGCCAGCAGCTTAGAGGGACAGGGCTATGAAAAACTGTTTTTT
CASSLEGQGYEKLFF
>TRBD2|TRBJ2-3|TRBV28|.
TGTGCCAGCAGTTTAAGGCCTAGCGGGAGGGTGGGGACAGATACGCAGTATTTT
CASSLRPSGRVGTDTQYF
>TRBD2|TRBJ2-1|TRBV7-2|.
TGTGCCAGCAGCTTAGGACTAGCGGGACGGAATGAGCAGTTCTTC
CASSLGLAGRNEQFF
>.|TRBJ2-3|TRBV28|.
TGTGCCAGCAGGACGGGGGGCGGGCAGTATTTT
CASRTGGGQYF
>.|TRBJ2-5|TRBV29-1|.
TGCAGCGTTGAATTCGGGGGAGGTGTGGGGACCCAGTACTTC
CSVEFGGGVGTQYF
>TRBD2|TRBJ2-3|TRBV28|.
TGTGCCAGCACCGGGGGGGCCGGCACAGATACGCAGTATTTT
CASTGGAGTDTQYF
>.|TRBJ2-3|TRBV18|.
TGTGCCAGCTCACCGGGGGGGCTAGCGGCAGATACGCAGTATTTT
CASSPGGLAADTQYF
>TRBD2|TRBJ2-5|TRBV6-5|.
TGTGCCAGCAGCCTAAGCGGGGGGGCTGTGACCCAGTACTTC
CASSLSGGAVTQYF
>TRBD1|TRBJ2-5|TRBV28|.
TGTGCCAGTATGACAAGGGACAGCGTGGCAGAGACCCAGTACTTC
CASMTRDSVAETQYF
>TRBD2|TRBJ2-1|TRBV4-1|once
TGCGCCAGCAGCCAAGGAATTAGCGGGCTTTACAATGAGCAGTTCTTC
CASSQGISGLYNEQFF
>.|TRBJ1-5|TRBV9|.
TGTGCCAGCAGCCCAGGGTACGGGAGGGGCAATCAGCCCCAGCATTTT
CASSPGYGRGNQPQHF
>TRBD2|TRBJ2-5|TRBV5-1|.
TGCGCCAGCAGCTCGGGACTACCAGGAGAGACCCAGTACTTC
CASSSGLPGETQYF
>TRBD1|TRBJ1-1|TRBV2|.
TGTGCCAGCAGGGGACAGGGTGTCGCTGAAGCTTTCTTT
CASRGQGVAEAFF
>TRBD2|TRBJ2-3|TRBV5-1|.
TGCGCCAGCAGTCATAGCGGGGGGGCTGAAGATACGCAGTATTTT
CASSHSGGAEDTQYF
>.|TRBJ1-1|TRBV9|.
TGTGCCAGCAGCGTAGCGGGTTACGCTGAAGCTTTCTTT
CASSVAGYAEAFF
>.|TRBJ2-7|TRBV5-1|.
TGCGCCAGCAGCTTACAGGGCAGGACCTACGAGCAGTACTTC
CASSLQGRTYEQYF
>.|TRBJ2-7|TRBV4-1|.
TGCGCCAGCAGCCCAGAGGCCAGGCGAGCCTACGAGCAGTACTTC
CASSPEARRAYEQYF
>TRBD2|TRBJ2-1|TRBV29-1|.
TGCAGCGTAGATAGCGGGAGGACCAACAATGAGCAGTTCTTC
CSVDSGRTNNEQFF
>.|TRBJ2-3|TRBV5-1|.
TGCGCCAGCAGCTTCACGACCGGAGGCACAGATACGCAGTATTTT
CASSFTTGGTDTQYF
>TRBD1|TRBJ1-1|TRBV27|.
TGTGCCAGCAGTCTGAGGACAGGAATGAACACTGAAGCTTTCTTT
CASSLRTGMNTEAFF
>TRBD1|TRBJ1-1|TRBV6-4|.
TGTGCCAGCAGCCCTAGAGGACAGGCGGGCACTGAAGCTTTCTTT
CASSPRGQAGTEAFF
>.|TRBJ1-2|TRBV28|.
TGTGCCCTTCTCGGAGGGGAGTATGGCTACACCTTC
CALLGGEYGYTF
>.|TRBJ2-5|TRBV5-1|few
TGCGCCAGCAGCTCAGGGAGGAATTGGGGAGAGACCCAGTACTTC
CASSSGRNWGETQYF
>.|TRBJ2-3|TRBV18|few
TGTGCCAGCTCACCATTGGCGGGGTCCGGGGATACGCAGTATTTT
CASSPLAGSGDTQYF
>TRBD1|TRBJ2-7|TRBV5-1|.
TGCGCCAGCGGTAGACAGGGGTCTACCTACGAGCAGTACTTC
CASGRQGSTYEQYF
>.|TRBJ1-4|TRBV28|.
TGTGCCAGCAGTTCCACAGGGTGGGATGAAAAACTGTTTTTT
CASSSTGWDEKLFF
>.|TRBJ1-2|TRBV6-5|few
TGTGCCAGCAGCATACAGCCCCTCTATGGCTACACCTTC
CASSIQPLYGYTF
>.|TRBJ1-1|TRBV28|.
TGTGCCAGCAGTTTAAGGAGGACTGAAGCTTTCTTT
CASSLRRTEAFF
>.|TRBJ1-6|TRBV3-1/TRBV3-2|.
TGTGCCAGCAGCCAAGCTCAGGGTAGCTCACCCCTCCACTTT
CASSQAQGSSPLHF
>.|TRBJ2-5|TRBV6-5|.
TGTGCCAGCAGCCTTGGTCGGGTTCCTCAAGAGACCCAGTACTTC
CASSLGRVPQETQYF
>TRBD2|TRBJ2-3|TRBV5-6|.
TGTGCCAGCAGCTACGGGACTAGCGGAGCGCCAGATACGCAGTATTTT
CASSYGTSGAPDTQYF
>TRBD1|TRBJ1-5|TRBV19|.
TGTGCCAGTAGTATGGGACAGCTGAATCAGCCCCAGCATTTT
CASSMGQLNQPQHF
>.|TRBJ2-1|TRBV6-5|.
TGTGCCAGCAGTTACCGGCATTGGCAGGGGAATGAGCAGTTCTTC
CASSYRHWQGNEQFF
>TRBD1|TRBJ1-1|TRBV7-8|.
TGTGCCAGCACCCCGGGACAGGGAGAGTCTGAAGCTTTCTTT
CASTPGQGESEAFF
>.|TRBJ2-5|TRBV11-2|.
TGTGCCAGCAGCACAGGCCACCAAGAGACCCAGTACTTC
CASSTGHQETQYF
>.|TRBJ1-2|TRBV7-8|.
TGTGCCAGCAGCTTAGGGCTGATTTATGGCTACACCTTC
CASSLGLIYGYTF
>.|TRBJ2-7|TRBV11-3|.
TGTGCCAGCAGCTTTGGCGGAGCCTACGAGCAGTACTTC
CASSFGGAYEQYF
>.|TRBJ1-1|TRBV7-2|.
TGTGCCAGCAGCACCCCAGGGAGGGGGAACACTGAAGCTTTCTTT
CASSTPGRGNTEAFF
>TRBD1|TRBJ1-4|TRBV19|.
TGTGCCAGTAGTACCGGACAGGAATACGAAAAACTGTTTTTT
CASSTGQEYEKLFF
>.|TRBJ1-4|TRBV21-1|.
TGTGCCAGCAGCAATATAACAGGGGGGGAAAAACTGTTTTTT
CASSNITGGEKLFF
>.|TRBJ1-1|TRBV30|.
TGTGCCTGGAGTGTACAGACAGACACTGAAGCTTTCTTT
CAWSVQTDTEAFF
>.|TRBJ1-2|TRBV19|.
TGTGCCAGTAGTATAACAGCAGGGGAGACGTCAGGCTACACCTTC
CASSITAGETSGYTF